One sample yielded the 3 T cell receptor beta chains listed below, sequenced in a study of breast tumors, draining lymph nodes, adjacent tissues. MiXCR, applied by TCRdb to the multiplex PCR reads, yields one record per CDR3 protein. This sample carries around 140,000 distinct CDR3 sequences, approximately 20% of them seen once, and the ten largest clones take 2.6%. Samples came from axillary lymph nodes draining the breast cancer. Sequenced material: axillary lymph node tissue. Source of these receptors: a female donor with breast cancer. Some clones in this sample may be carry-over from other donors' samples.

This clonotype appeared many times. This chain connects TRBV5-6 to TRBJ2-2; 9 bases match TRBD1. The ends lost 3 bases at V and 5 bases at J; junction bases unmatched: 11. Germline CDR1 SGHDT, CDR2 YYEEEE. This CDR3 is 17 amino acids long. CDR3 in amino acids: CASSSLGQGIRTGELFF. CDR3 coding DNA: TGTGCCAGCAGCTCCCTCGGACAGGGGATTAGGACCGGGGAGCTGTTTTTT.

V usage is TRBV12-5 and J usage is TRBJ2-2; no clear D. This CDR3 region has 12 residues. Trimming cost V 3 bases and J 5 bases, with 4 bases left between them. CDR1 is LGHNT and CDR2 is FRNRAP in the germline V gene. This CDR3 reads CASGFNTGELFF. CDR3 nucleotide sequence: TGTGCTAGTGGTTTCAATACCGGGGAGCTGTTTTTT. Combining the CDR3 with reference TRBV12-5 and TRBJ2-2 gives the whole variable domain DARVTQTPRHKVTEMGQEVTMRCQPILGHNTVFWYRQTMMQGLELLAYFRNRAPLDDSGMPKDRFSAEMPDATLATLKIQPSEPRDSAVYFCASGFNTGELFFGEGSRLTVL.

The V gene is TRBV24-1, the J gene TRBJ2-3; D call uncertain. Trimming left V 4 bases short and J 0 bases short, with 7 bases between. Germline assignment: CDR1 KGHDR and CDR2 SFDVKD. CDR3 length: 14 amino acids. CDR3 protein: CATSDPSSTDTQYF. The CDR3 region has the DNA TGTGCCACCAGTGACCCCTCGAGCACAGATACGCAGTATTTT.